The sample holds a few counts of the clone carrying this TCR beta chain. The CDR3 has 14 amino acids. Per the germline V gene, CDR1 is KGHSH and CDR2 is LQKENI. Trimming took 3 bases from V and 5 from J; bases not matched to a gene: 4. TCRdb called the RT-PCR reads again in MiXCR, with one record for every CDR3 protein. The sample carries 650,000 to 800,000 distinct CDR3 sequences, 11% to 15% recorded once. The TCR sequence derives from a female donor in good health, serving as a healthy control. This chain joins TRBV18 and TRBJ1-5; 7 bases line up with TRBD1. Sequenced input: memory CD4+ T cells from blood. The CDR3 region is CASSPGQTDQPQHF. CDR3 nucleotides: TGTGCCAGCTCACCGGGACAGACCGATCAGCCCCAGCATTTT. Complete variable domain (other parts from reference TRBV18 and TRBJ1-5): NAGVMQNPRHLVRRRGQEARLRCSPMKGHSHVYWYRQLPEEGLKFMVYLQKENIIDESGMPKERFSAEFPKEGPSILRIQQVVRGDSAAYFCASSPGQTDQPQHFGDGTRLSIL.